The rows below give T cell receptor beta chains drawn from one sample of a study of blood T cell repertoires in COVID-19. The repertoire was sequenced with immunoSEQ multiplex PCR; TCRdb's copy has only in-frame clones and lacks some. The profile shows 250,000 or so clones, 70% to 90% of them singletons. Sequenced input: PBMCs or T cells enriched from blood (not recorded which). The receptors stem from a man aged 30 to 39 who had recovered from COVID-19. Each CDR3 is given with its conserved first and last residue. A D gene is named only where the DNA matches it firmly. The size field is filled for only some rows; it gives once, few, many or a size class.

14,TRBV30,NA,NA,TRBJ2-3,TGTGCCTGGAGTCCTTATTTCCGGGCAGATACGCAGTATTTT,CAWSPYFRADTQYF
15,TRBV7-9,NA,NA,TRBJ1-1,TGTGCCAGCAGCCCTCAGGGATTAAGAAACACTGAAGCTTTCTTT,CASSPQGLRNTEAFF
18,TRBV27,NA,TRBD2,TRBJ2-2,TGTGCCAGCAGTCCCAGGGAGCGGGAGGTAACCGTCACCGGGGAGCTGTTTTTT,CASSPREREVTVTGELFF
16,TRBV28,NA,TRBD1,TRBJ1-5,TGTGCCAGCGGGGGACAGGGACGAATTAGCAATCAGCCCCAGCATTTT,CASGGQGRISNQPQHF
14,TRBV2,NA,TRBD2,TRBJ2-1,TGTGCCAGCAGGGGTAGCGGGAGCTACAATGAGCAGTTCTTC,CASRGSGSYNEQFF
16,TRBV5-4,NA,NA,TRBJ2-1,TGTGCCAGCAAAGAAGAGCTTTCGAACTCCTACAATGAGCAGTTCTTC,CASKEELSNSYNEQFF
15,TRBV10-3,NA,TRBD1,TRBJ1-6,TGTGCCATCAGTACCGGGACAGGGTACAATTCACCCCTCCACTTT,CAISTGTGYNSPLHF
8,TRBV7-9,once,NA,TRBJ1-1,TGTGCCAGCAGCTTAACATCCTTT,CASSLTSF
16,TRBV19,NA,NA,TRBJ1-6,TGTGCCAGTAGCCCTGGGGTTCCCCCGGGGAATTCACCCCTCCACTTT,CASSPGVPPGNSPLHF
11,TRBV2,many,NA,TRBJ2-7,TGTGCCAGCAGTGGTTACTACGAGCAGTACTTC,CASSGYYEQYF
15,TRBV7-9,NA,NA,TRBJ2-1,TGTGCCAGCAGCCCACCCGCTCGCGGTGACAATGAGCAGTTCTTC,CASSPPARGDNEQFF
15,TRBV10-3,once,TRBD1,TRBJ1-6,TGTGCCATCAGTGTACAGGGACAGGGTAACTCACCCCTCCACTTT,CAISVQGQGNSPLHF
17,TRBV14,few,TRBD2,TRBJ2-1,TGTGCCAGCAGCCCTGCCATATACATACCCGGGGGGGGTGAGCAGTTCTTC,CASSPAIYIPGGGEQFF
15,TRBV5-4,NA,NA,TRBJ2-2,TGTGCCAGCAGCTTGGGAGGGAATAGGGTCGGGGAGCTGTTTTTT,CASSLGGNRVGELFF
16,TRBV28,NA,NA,TRBJ1-1,TGTGCCAGCAGTTTACCCTACAAACAGGGAGAGACTGAAGCTTTCTTT,CASSLPYKQGETEAFF
15,TRBV5-1,NA,NA,TRBJ2-7,TGCGCCAGCAGCTTTTGGGGGGGCGCCGAATACGAGCAGTACTTC,CASSFWGGAEYEQYF
16,TRBV19,NA,TRBD1,TRBJ2-1,TGTGCCAGTAGTATCAGGGACAGGCGGCTGAACAATGAGCAGTTCTTC,CASSIRDRRLNNEQFF
16,TRBV5-4,NA,TRBD2,TRBJ2-1,TGTGCCAGCAGCTCCTACCTAGCGGGGGGTAACAATGAGCAGTTCTTC,CASSSYLAGGNNEQFF
13,TRBV24-1,NA,NA,TRBJ2-3,TGTGCCACCACGGGAACTACCACAGATACGCAGTATTTT,CATTGTTTDTQYF
20,TRBV29-1,NA,TRBD2,TRBJ2-3,TGCAGCGTTGAAGCGAGACTAGCGGGCCCGTTTGATCGCGTTACAGATACGCAGTATTTT,CSVEARLAGPFDRVTDTQYF
16,TRBV27,NA,NA,TRBJ2-1,TGTGCCAGCATGGAAGACAGGACCTTCCTGGGGAATGAGCAGTTCTTC,CASMEDRTFLGNEQFF
15,TRBV5-1,NA,TRBD2,TRBJ2-3,TGCGCCAGCAGTACCGGGACTAGAGCGACGGATACGCAGTATTTT,CASSTGTRATDTQYF
15,TRBV7-2,NA,NA,TRBJ2-5,TGTGCCAGCAGCCCCCTGACTAGAATGGGAGAGACCCAGTACTTC,CASSPLTRMGETQYF
14,TRBV19,NA,TRBD1,TRBJ2-7,TGTGCCAGTAGTATAGGGACAGGGACCAACGAGCAGTACTTC,CASSIGTGTNEQYF
18,TRBV9,NA,TRBD2,TRBJ2-2,TGTGCCAGCAGCGTGGGGCTTAGCGGGGGGGCATCCACCGGGGAGCTGTTTTTT,CASSVGLSGGASTGELFF
14,TRBV16,NA,NA,TRBJ1-4,TGTGCCAGCAGCCATGGGTGGCAGGGCGAAAAACTGTTTTTT,CASSHGWQGEKLFF
14,TRBV4-3,NA,NA,TRBJ2-2,TGCGCCAGCAGCCAAGAGGAGGCATCCGGGGAGCTGTTTTTT,CASSQEEASGELFF
18,TRBV5-1,NA,NA,TRBJ1-6,TGCGCCAGCAGCAATCTGGGACTATCGAGAACGAATAATTCACCCCTCCACTTT,CASSNLGLSRTNNSPLHF
16,TRBV4-1,once,NA,TRBJ2-5,TGCGCCAGCAGCCCAGAACAGCAGGGGTCCCAAGAGACCCAGTACTTC,CASSPEQQGSQETQYF
17,TRBV7-4,NA,NA,TRBJ1-5,TGCGCCAGCCGCGACGCATACGGGGGGGGCAGCAATCAGCCCCAGCATTTT,CASRDAYGGGSNQPQHF
16,TRBV25-1,few,TRBD1,TRBJ1-1,TGTGCCAGCAGTGGCCAAGATGTGGGACAGGGCCTCACTGCTTTCTTT,CASSGQDVGQGLTAFF
15,TRBV5-8,NA,TRBD1,TRBJ1-4,TGTGCCAGCAGCAGCCAGGGGGCAACTAATGAAAAACTGTTTTTT,CASSSQGATNEKLFF
15,TRBV7-2,NA,NA,TRBJ2-7,TGTGCCAGCAGCTTAGCGCTTATCGGGACCTACGAGCAGTACTTC,CASSLALIGTYEQYF
16,TRBV28,NA,NA,TRBJ1-5,TGTGCCAGCAGTTTATCGACAGGATCGAGAAATCAGCCCCAGCATTTT,CASSLSTGSRNQPQHF
16,TRBV23-1,NA,NA,TRBJ2-3,TGCGCCAGCAGTATTACTAGAGGGTACCCCACAGATACGCAGTATTTT,CASSITRGYPTDTQYF